The rows below give T cell receptor beta chains drawn from one sample of a study of blood T cells in healthy people across ages. Via MiXCR, TCRdb re-called the 5' RACE reads, giving one row per CDR3 protein. The repertoire has approximately 1.5 million distinct CDR3 sequences, approximately 42% of them found once; the top ten carry more than 4%. Source material: blood. The receptors here all came from a woman younger than 35 in good health. Each CDR3 is given with its conserved first and last residue. D genes are given only for firm matches. Rows give clone size only sometimes, using once, few, many, or a class for an expanded clone.

V gene,J gene,clone size,D gene,CDR3 protein,CDR3 DNA
TRBV6-6,TRBJ2-3,-,-,CASSYHGASTDTQYF,TGTGCCAGCAGTTACCACGGGGCCAGCACAGATACGCAGTATTTT
TRBV25-1,TRBJ2-1,few,-,CASTLEFYNEQFF,TGTGCCAGCACTCTGGAATTCTACAATGAGCAGTTCTTC
TRBV7-9,TRBJ2-1,few,-,CASSLVPGLYNEQFF,TGTGCCAGCAGCTTAGTTCCGGGTCTCTACAATGAGCAGTTCTTC
TRBV18,TRBJ2-7,-,-,CASSRDRNDEQYF,TGTGCCAGCTCACGCGACAGGAATGACGAGCAGTACTTC
TRBV7-9,TRBJ2-7,few,-,CASSFVPGNLSYEQYF,TGTGCCAGCAGCTTTGTACCCGGGAACCTCTCCTACGAGCAGTACTTC
TRBV6-2/TRBV6-3,TRBJ2-6,-,-,CASSYERGLSGANVLTF,TGTGCCAGCAGTTATGAACGGGGCCTCTCTGGGGCCAACGTCCTGACTTTC
TRBV5-1,TRBJ1-1,-,TRBD1,CASSLEEGANTEAFF,TGCGCCAGCAGCTTGGAGGAGGGGGCGAACACTGAAGCTTTCTTT
TRBV12-3/TRBV12-4,TRBJ2-1,-,-,CASSETGLTYNEQFF,TGTGCCAGCAGTGAGACAGGACTCACCTACAATGAGCAGTTCTTC
TRBV20-1,TRBJ1-5,-,-,CSGLGISGQPQHF,TGCAGTGGTTTAGGGATCTCGGGACAGCCCCAGCATTTT
TRBV15,TRBJ1-3,-,-,CATNRRGRDSGNTIYF,TGTGCCACCAATCGGAGGGGCCGTGACTCTGGAAACACCATATATTTT
TRBV24-1,TRBJ2-4,-,-,CATSSSQGAGGAKNIQYF,TGTGCCACCAGTTCCTCACAGGGGGCGGGAGGGGCCAAAAACATTCAGTACTTC
TRBV4-3,TRBJ2-7,few,TRBD1,CASSQAWTGANNEQYF,TGCGCCAGCAGCCAAGCTTGGACAGGGGCAAACAATGAGCAGTACTTC
TRBV5-1,TRBJ2-5,-,-,CASSLGTWGETQYF,TGCGCCAGCAGCTTGGGTACTTGGGGCGAGACCCAGTACTTC
TRBV4-3,TRBJ1-4,few,-,CASSLGNRNEKLFF,TGCGCCAGCAGCCTAGGCAACCGTAATGAAAAACTGTTTTTT
TRBV6-5,TRBJ2-5,once,-,CASSYSIEGMTQYF,TGTGCCAGCAGTTACTCTATTGAGGGAATGACCCAGTACTTC